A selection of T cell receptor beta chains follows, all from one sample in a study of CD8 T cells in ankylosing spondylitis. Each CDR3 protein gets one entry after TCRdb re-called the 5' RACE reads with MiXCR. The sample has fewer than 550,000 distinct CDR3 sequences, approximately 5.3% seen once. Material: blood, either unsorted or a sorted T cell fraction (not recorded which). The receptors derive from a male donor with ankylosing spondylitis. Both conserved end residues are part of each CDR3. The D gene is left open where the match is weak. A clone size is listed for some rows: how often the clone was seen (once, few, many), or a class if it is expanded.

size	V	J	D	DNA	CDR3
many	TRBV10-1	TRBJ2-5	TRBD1	TGCGCCAGCAGTGATTCTCCAGGGGGCTCGGAGACCCAGTACTTC	CASSDSPGGSETQYF
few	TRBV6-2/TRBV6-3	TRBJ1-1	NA	TGTGCCAGCAGTTACGGTGGGACAACGAACACTGAAGCTTTCTTT	CASSYGGTTNTEAFF
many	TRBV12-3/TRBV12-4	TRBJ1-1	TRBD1	TGTGCCAGCAGTTCTCAGGGGGCAGACACTGAAGCTTTCTTT	CASSSQGADTEAFF
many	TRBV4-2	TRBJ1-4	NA	TGTGCCAGCAGCCAAGCGGGCGGAACAACTAATGAAAAACTGTTTTTT	CASSQAGGTTNEKLFF
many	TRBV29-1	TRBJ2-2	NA	TGCAGCGTCCCCGGGACACCAACCGGGGAGCTGTTTTTT	CSVPGTPTGELFF
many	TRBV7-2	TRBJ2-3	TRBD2	TGTGCCAGCAGCTTAGAGGGGTCACTCAGCGGGAGGCAGTATTTT	CASSLEGSLSGRQYF
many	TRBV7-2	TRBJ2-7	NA	TGTGCCAGCAGCGTCTGGGGACAAGCTACGGGGGAGCAGTACTTC	CASSVWGQATGEQYF
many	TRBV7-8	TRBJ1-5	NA	TGTGCCAGCAGCTTAGGTACGCAGCCCCAGCATTTT	CASSLGTQPQHF
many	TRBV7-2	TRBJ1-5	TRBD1	TGTGCCAGCAGCTTAAAAGGGGGCCGGAGTCAGCCCCAGCATTTT	CASSLKGGRSQPQHF
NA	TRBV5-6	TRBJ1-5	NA	TGTGCCAGCAGCCCCAGGCAGCCGAATCAGCCCCAGCATTTT	CASSPRQPNQPQHF
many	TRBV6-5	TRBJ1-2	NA	TGTGCCAGCAGTTACTCGAAGGCCGACGCCTATGGCTACACCTTC	CASSYSKADAYGYTF
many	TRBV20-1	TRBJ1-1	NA	TGCATTGTCCGGAAAAACACTGAAGCTTTCTTT	CIVRKNTEAFF
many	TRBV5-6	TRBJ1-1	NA	TGTGCCAGCAGACGGCAGATGAACACTGAAGCTTTCTTT	CASRRQMNTEAFF
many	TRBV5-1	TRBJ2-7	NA	TGCGCCAGCAGCTTGGCGGGCCCTCTTACCTACGAGCAGTACTTC	CASSLAGPLTYEQYF
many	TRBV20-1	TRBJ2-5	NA	TGCAGTGCTTACAACAGCCAAGAGACCCAGTACTTC	CSAYNSQETQYF
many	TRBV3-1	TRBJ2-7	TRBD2	TGTGCCAGCAGCCCCCGACTAGCGGGAGGGCCAGTGGACGAGCAGTACTTC	CASSPRLAGGPVDEQYF
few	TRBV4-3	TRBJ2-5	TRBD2	TGCGCCAGCAGCCAAGCCTACCTAGCGGGGGGGGGAGAGACCCAGTACTTC	CASSQAYLAGGGETQYF
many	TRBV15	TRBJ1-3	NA	TGTGCCACCAGCACGCCCCAGCAAGAGGGCTCTGGAAACACCATATATTTT	CATSTPQQEGSGNTIYF
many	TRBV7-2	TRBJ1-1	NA	TGTGCCAGCAGCTTAGTCAGCACCGCGGGAACTGAAGCTTTCTTT	CASSLVSTAGTEAFF
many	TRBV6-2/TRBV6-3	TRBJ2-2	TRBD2	TGTGCCAGCAGTACCCCTAGCGGACCGAACACCGGGGAGCTGTTTTTT	CASSTPSGPNTGELFF
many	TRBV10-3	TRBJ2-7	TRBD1	TGTGCCATCAGTGAAGGACAGGGTCTCTACGAGCAGTACTTC	CAISEGQGLYEQYF
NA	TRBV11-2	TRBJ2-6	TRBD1	TGTGCCAGCAGCCCTCGCTGGACAGGGGGACTCTCTGGGGCCAACGTCCTGACTTTC	CASSPRWTGGLSGANVLTF
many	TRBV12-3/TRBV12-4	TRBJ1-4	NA	TGTGCCAGCAGTTTAAAGAGGTTAACTAATGAAAAACTGTTTTTT	CASSLKRLTNEKLFF
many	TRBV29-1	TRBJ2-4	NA	TGCAGCGTTGAAGATCTTCACGGGGTTAGGTGGGAAAACATTCAGTACTTC	CSVEDLHGVRWENIQYF